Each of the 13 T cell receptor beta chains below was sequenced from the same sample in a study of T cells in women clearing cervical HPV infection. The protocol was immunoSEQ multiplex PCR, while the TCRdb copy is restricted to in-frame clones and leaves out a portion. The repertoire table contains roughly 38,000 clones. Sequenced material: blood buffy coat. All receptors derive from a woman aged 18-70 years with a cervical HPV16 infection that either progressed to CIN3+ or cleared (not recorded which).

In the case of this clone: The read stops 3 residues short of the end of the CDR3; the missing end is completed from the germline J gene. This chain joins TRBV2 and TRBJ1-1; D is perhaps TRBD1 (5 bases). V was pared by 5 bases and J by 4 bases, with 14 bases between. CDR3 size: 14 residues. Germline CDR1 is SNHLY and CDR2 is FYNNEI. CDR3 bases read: TGTGCCAGCAGTTCACAGGCGGCTGGCACTGAA. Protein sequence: CASSSQAAGTE. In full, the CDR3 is CASSSQAAGTEAFF. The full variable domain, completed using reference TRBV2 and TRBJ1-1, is EPEVTQTPSHQVTQMGQEVILRCVPISNHLYFYWYRQILGQKVEFLVSFYNNEISEKSEIFDDQFSVERPDGSNFTLKIRSTKLEDSAMYFCASSSQAAGTEAFFGQGTRLTVV.

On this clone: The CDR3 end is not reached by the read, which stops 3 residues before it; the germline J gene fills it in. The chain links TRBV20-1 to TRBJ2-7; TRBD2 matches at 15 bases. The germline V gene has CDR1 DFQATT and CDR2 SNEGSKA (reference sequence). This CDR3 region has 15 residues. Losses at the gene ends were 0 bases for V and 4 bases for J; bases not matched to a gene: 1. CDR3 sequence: CSAREGLAGGYEQYF. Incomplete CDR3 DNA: TGCAGTGCTAGAGAGGGACTAGCGGGAGGTTACGAG.

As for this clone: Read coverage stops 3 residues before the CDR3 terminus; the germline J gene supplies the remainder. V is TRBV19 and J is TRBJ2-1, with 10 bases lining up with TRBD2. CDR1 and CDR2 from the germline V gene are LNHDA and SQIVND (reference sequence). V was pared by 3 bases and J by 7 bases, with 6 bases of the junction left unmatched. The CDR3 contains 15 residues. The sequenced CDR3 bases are TGTGCCAGTAGTATTAGCGGGGGGTTTTCAAATGAG. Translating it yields CASSISGGFSNE. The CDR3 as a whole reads CASSISGGFSNEQFF.

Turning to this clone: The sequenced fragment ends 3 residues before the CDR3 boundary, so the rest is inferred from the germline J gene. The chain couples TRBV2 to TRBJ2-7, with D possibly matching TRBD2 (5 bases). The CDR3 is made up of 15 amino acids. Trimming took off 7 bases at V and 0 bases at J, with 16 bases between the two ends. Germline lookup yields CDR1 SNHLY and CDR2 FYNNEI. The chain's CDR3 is CASTNRGPPSYEQYF. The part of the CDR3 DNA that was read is TGTGCCAGCACCAACCGGGGTCCACCCTCCTACGAG.

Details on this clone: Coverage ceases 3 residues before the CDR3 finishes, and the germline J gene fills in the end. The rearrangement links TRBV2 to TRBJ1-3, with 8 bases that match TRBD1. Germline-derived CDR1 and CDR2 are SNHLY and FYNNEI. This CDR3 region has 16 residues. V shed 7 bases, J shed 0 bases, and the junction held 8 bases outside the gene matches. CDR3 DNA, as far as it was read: TGTGCCAGCATTCAGGACAGGGTGAGCTCTGGAAACACC. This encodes CASIQDRVSSGNT. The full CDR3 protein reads CASIQDRVSSGNTIYF.

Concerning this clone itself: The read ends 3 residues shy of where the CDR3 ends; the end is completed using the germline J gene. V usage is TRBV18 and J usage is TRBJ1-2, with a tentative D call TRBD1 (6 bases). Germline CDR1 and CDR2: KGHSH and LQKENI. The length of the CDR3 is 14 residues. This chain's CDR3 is CASSLEAGAVGYTF. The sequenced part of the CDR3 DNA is TGTGCCAGCTCACTGGAGGCAGGGGCGGTAGGC.

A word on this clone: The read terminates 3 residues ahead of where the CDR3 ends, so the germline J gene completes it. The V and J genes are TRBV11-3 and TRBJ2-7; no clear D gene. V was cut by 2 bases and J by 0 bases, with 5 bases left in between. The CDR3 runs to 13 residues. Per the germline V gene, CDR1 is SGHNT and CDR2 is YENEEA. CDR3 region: CASSLTASYEQYF. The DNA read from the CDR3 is TGTGCCAGCAGCTTAACAGCCTCCTACGAG.

This chain's CDR3 is CATEQGDTQYF. The covered CDR3 bases are TGTGCCACTGAACAGGGGGATACG. This sequence joins TRBV19 and TRBJ2-3; 7 nucleotides match TRBD1. Sequencing ends 3 residues short of the CDR3 end; the germline J gene provides the rest. The V and J ends lost 10 bases and 6 bases, in that order; junction bases with no gene match: 4. CDR3 length: 11 residues. Germline CDR1 is LNHDA and CDR2 is SQIVND (reference sequence).

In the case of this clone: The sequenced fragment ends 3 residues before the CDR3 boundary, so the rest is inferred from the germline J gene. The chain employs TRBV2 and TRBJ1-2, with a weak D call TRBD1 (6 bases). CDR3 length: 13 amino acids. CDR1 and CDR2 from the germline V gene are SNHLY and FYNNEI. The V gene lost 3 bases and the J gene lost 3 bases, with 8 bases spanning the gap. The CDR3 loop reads CASSDRGHYGYTF. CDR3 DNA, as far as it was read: TGTGCCAGCAGTGACAGGGGCCACTATGGC.

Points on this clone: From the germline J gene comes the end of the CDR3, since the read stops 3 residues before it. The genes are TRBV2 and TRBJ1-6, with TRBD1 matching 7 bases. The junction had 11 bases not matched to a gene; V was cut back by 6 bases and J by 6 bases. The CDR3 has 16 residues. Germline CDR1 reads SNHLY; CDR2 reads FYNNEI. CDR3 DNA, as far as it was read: TGTGCCAGCAGGTACCTGACAGGGAGAACTAATTCACCC. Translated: CASRYLTGRTNSP. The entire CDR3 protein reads CASRYLTGRTNSPLHF.

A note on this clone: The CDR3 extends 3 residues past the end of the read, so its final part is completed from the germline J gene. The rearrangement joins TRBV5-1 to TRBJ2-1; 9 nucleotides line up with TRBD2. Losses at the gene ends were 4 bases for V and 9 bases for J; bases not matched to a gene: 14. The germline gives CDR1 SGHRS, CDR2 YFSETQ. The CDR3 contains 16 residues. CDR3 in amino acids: CASSASGTSSFGEQFF. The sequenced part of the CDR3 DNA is TGCGCCAGCAGCGCCTCCGGGACTAGCTCTTTTGGTGAG. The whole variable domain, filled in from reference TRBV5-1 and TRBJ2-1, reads KAGVTQTPRYLIKTRGQQVTLSCSPISGHRSVSWYQQTPGQGLQFLFEYFSETQRNKGNFPGRFSGRQFSNSRSEMNVSTLELGDSALYLCASSASGTSSFGEQFFGPGTRLTVL.

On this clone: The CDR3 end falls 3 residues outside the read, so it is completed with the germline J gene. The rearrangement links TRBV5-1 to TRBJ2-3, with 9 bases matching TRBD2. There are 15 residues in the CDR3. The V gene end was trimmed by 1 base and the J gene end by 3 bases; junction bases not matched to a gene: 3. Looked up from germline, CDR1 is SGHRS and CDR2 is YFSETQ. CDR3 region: CASSLMAGGTDTQYF. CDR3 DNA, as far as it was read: TGCGCCAGCAGCTTGATGGCGGGGGGGACAGATACG. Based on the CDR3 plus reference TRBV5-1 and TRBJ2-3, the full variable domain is KAGVTQTPRYLIKTRGQQVTLSCSPISGHRSVSWYQQTPGQGLQFLFEYFSETQRNKGNFPGRFSGRQFSNSRSEMNVSTLELGDSALYLCASSLMAGGTDTQYFGPGTRLTVL.

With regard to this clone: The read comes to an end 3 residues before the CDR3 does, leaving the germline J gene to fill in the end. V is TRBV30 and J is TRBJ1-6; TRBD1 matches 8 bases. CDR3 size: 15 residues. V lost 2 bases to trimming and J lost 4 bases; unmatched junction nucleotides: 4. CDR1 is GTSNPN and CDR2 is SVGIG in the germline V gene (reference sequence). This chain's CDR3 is CAWSSTGVYNSPLHF. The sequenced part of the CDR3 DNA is TGTGCCTGGAGTTCGACAGGGGTTTATAATTCACCC.